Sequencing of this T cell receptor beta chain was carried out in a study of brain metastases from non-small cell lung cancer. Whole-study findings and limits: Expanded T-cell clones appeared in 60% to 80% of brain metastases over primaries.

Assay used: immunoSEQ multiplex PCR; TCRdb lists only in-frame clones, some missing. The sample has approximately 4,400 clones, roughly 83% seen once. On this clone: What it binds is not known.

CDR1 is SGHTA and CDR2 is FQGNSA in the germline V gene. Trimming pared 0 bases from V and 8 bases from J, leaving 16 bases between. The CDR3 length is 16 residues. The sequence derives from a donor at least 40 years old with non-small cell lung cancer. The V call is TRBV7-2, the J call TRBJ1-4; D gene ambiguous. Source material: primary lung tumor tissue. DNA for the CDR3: TGTGCCAGCAGCTTAGCTCGTGCAGCTTCGGGAGAAAAACTGTTTTTT. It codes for CASSLARAASGEKLFF.